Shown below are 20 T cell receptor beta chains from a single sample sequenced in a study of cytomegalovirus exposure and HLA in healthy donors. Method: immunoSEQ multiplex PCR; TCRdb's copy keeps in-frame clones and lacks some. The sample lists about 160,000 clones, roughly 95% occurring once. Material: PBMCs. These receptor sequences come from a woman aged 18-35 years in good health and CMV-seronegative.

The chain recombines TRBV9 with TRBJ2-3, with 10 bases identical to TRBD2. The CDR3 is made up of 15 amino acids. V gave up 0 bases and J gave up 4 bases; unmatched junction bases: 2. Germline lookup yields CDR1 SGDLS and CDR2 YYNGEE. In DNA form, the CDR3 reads TGTGCCAGCAGCGTAGGAAGCGGGGGGGCAGATACGCAGTATTTT. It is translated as CASSVGSGGADTQYF.

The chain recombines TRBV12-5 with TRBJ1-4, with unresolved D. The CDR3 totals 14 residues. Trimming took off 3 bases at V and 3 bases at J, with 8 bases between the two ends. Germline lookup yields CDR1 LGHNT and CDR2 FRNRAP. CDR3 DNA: TGTGCTAGTGGTTTTCGGGAGCCTAATGAAAAACTGTTTTTT. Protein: CASGFREPNEKLFF.

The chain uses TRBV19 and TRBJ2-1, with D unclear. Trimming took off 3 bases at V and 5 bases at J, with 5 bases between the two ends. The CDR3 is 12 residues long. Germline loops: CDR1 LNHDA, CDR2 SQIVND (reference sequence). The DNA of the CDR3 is TGTGCCAGTAGTATTAGCAACAATGAGCAGTTCTTC. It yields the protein CASSISNNEQFF. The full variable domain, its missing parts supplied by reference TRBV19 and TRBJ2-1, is DGGITQSPKYLFRKEGQNVTLSCEQNLNHDAMYWYRQDPGQGLRLIYYSQIVNDFQKGDIAEGYSVSREKKESFPLTVTSAQKNPTAFYLCASSISNNEQFFGPGTRLTVL.

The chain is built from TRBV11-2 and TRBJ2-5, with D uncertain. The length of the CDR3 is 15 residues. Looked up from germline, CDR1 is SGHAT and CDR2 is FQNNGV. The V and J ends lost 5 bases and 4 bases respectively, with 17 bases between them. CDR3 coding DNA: TGTGCCAGCAGCCCTCCGGGTAGGATGGGAGAGACCCAGTACTTC. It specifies CASSPPGRMGETQYF.

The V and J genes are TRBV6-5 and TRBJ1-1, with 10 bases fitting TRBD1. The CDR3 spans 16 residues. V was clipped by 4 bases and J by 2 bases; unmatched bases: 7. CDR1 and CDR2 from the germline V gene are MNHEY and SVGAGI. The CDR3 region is CASSFPGQGLNTEAFF. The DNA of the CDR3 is TGTGCCAGCAGTTTTCCGGGACAGGGGTTAAACACTGAAGCTTTCTTT.

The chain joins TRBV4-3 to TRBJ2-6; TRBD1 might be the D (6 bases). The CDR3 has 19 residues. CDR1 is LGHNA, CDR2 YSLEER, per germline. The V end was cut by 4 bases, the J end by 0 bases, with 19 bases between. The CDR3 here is CASSPFVGARYSGANVLTF. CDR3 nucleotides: TGCGCCAGCAGCCCGTTTGTGGGGGCGCGATACTCTGGGGCCAACGTCCTGACTTTC.

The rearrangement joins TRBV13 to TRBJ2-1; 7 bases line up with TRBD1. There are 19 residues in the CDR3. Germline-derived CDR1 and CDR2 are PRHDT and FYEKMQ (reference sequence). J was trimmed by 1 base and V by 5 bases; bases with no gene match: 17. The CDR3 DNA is TGTGCCAGCAGCATCTACAGGGGCTCTTCCCAGATATCCTACAATGAGCAGTTCTTC. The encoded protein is CASSIYRGSSQISYNEQFF.

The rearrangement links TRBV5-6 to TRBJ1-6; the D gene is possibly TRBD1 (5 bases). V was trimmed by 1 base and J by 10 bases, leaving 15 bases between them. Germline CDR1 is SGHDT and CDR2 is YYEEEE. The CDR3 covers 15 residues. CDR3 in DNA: TGTGCCAGCAGCTTGTCTCTCCAGGGATGGTCACCCCTCCACTTT. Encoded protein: CASSLSLQGWSPLHF.

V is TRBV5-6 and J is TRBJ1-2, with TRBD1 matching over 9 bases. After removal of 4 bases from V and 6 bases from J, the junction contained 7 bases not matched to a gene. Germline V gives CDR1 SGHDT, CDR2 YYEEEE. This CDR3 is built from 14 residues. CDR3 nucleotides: TGTGCCAGCAGCCAACTAGACAGGGGGAATGGCTACACCTTC. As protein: CASSQLDRGNGYTF.

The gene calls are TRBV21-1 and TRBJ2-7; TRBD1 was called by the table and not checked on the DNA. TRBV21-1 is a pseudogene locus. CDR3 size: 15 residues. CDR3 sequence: CASSLGGDRDYEQYF. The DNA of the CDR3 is TGTGCCAGCAGTCTCGGGGGGGACAGGGACTACGAGCAGTACTTC.

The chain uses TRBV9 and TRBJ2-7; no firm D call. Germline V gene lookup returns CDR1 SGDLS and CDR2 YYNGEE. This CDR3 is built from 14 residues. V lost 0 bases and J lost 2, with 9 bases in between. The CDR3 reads CASSVDQVPYEQYF. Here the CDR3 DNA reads TGTGCCAGCAGCGTAGATCAGGTCCCCTACGAGCAGTACTTC.

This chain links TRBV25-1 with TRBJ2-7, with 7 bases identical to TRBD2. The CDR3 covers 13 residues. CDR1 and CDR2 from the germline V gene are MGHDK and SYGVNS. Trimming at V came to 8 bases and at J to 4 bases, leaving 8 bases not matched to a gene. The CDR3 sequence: CASGAAGTYEQYF. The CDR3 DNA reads TGTGCCAGCGGGGCAGCGGGGACGTACGAGCAGTACTTC.

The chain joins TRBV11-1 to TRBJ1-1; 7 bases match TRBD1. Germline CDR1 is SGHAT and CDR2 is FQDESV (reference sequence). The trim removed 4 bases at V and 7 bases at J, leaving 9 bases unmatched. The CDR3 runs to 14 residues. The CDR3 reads CASSSWTGSYEAFF. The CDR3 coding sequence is TGTGCCAGCAGCTCATGGACAGGAAGTTATGAAGCTTTCTTT.

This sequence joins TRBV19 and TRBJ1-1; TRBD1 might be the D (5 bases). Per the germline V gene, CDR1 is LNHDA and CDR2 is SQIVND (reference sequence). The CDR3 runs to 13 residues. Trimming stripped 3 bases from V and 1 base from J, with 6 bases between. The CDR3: CASSMTANTEAFF. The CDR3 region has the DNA TGTGCCAGTAGTATGACAGCGAACACTGAAGCTTTCTTT.

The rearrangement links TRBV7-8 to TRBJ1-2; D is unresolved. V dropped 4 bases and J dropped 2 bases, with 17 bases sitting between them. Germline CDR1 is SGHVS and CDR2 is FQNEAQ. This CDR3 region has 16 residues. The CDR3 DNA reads TGTGCCAGCAGCTCCTTCCAGACACGAACCAACTATGGCTACACCTTC. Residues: CASSSFQTRTNYGYTF.

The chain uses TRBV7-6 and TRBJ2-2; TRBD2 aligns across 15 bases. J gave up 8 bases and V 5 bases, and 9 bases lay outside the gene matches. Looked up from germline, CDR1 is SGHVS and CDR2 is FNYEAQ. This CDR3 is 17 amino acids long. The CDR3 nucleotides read TGTGCCAGCAGCAACGGACTAGCGGGGGGGCCTCGTGGGGAGCTGTTTTTT. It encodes CASSNGLAGGPRGELFF.

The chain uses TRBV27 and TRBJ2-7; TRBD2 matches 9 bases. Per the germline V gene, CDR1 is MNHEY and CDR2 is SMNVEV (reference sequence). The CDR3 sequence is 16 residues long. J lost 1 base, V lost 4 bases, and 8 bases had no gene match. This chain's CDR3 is CASSSPFSGGSYEQYF. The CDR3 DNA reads TGTGCCAGCAGTTCCCCATTCAGCGGGGGGTCCTACGAGCAGTACTTC.

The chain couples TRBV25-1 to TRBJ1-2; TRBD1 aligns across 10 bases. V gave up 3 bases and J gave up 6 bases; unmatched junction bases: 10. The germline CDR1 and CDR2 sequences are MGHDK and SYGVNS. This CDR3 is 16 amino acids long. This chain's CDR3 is CASSERDRGETDGYTF. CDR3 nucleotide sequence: TGTGCCAGCAGTGAGAGGGACAGGGGTGAAACTGATGGCTACACCTTC.

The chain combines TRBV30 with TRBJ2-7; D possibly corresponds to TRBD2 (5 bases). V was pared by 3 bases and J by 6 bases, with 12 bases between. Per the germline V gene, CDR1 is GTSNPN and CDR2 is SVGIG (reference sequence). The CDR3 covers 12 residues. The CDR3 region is CAWSPGLREQYF. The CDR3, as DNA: TGTGCCTGGAGCCCCGGACTCCGCGAGCAGTACTTC.

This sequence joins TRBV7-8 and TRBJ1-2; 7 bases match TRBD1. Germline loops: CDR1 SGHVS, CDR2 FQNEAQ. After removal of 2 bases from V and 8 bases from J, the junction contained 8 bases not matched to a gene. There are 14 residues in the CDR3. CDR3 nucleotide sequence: TGTGCCAGCAGCTTAAGGGACAGCTCTAACGGCTACACCTTC. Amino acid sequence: CASSLRDSSNGYTF.